This T cell receptor (beta chain) was identified in a study of blood T cells in healthy people across ages. Study-level results: Naive T cell percentage showed a strong correlation with TCR beta diversity. With age, beta diversity per million T cells declined roughly linearly, significantly by 30 to 50.

With a J-beta primer mix and a sample-barcoded 5' primer, a second PCR ran about 7 to 11 cycles. MiXCR, applied by TCRdb to the 5' RACE reads, yields one record per CDR3 protein. Counted here are approximately 1,700,000 distinct CDR3 sequences, about two fifths occurring once; the ten biggest clones make up 20% to 25%. For this clonotype: Its antigen is unknown.

The germline V gene encodes CDR1 MNHEY and CDR2 SMNVEV (reference sequence). CDR3 length: 15 residues. V was cut by 3 bases and J by 4 bases, with 14 bases left in between. The clonotype comes from a human donor in good health. Sequenced: blood. V is TRBV27 and J is TRBJ2-3; D may be TRBD1 (6 bases). The CDR3 nucleotides read TGTGCCAGCAGTTTGTACCGGGACACCGCAGATACGCAGTATTTT. This encodes CASSLYRDTADTQYF.